This T cell receptor beta chain is from a study of cytomegalovirus exposure and HLA in healthy donors. Notes on this clone: Its antigen is unidentified.

The PCR used 60 Vbeta and 13 Jbeta primers. Profiled with immunoSEQ multiplex PCR; TCRdb holds only in-frame clones, not every one. Recorded for this sample: roughly 53,000 clones. Study-level results: Near-uniform donor sequencing depth was presumed by presence/absence analyses. Analysis was performed later, and it showed HLA-associated TCR beta chains to be more clonally expanded than equally common others.

CDR1 is MNHEY, CDR2 SVGAGI, per germline. V shed 2 bases and J shed 7 bases, with 17 bases lying between them. The CDR3 sequence is 15 residues long. The rearrangement joins TRBV6-5 to TRBJ1-1; possible D gene TRBD1, 5 bases. This receptor was identified in a female donor in good health and CMV-seronegative. The sequenced sample consisted of PBMCs. This CDR3 is CASSYPNQGGDEAFF. The CDR3 DNA reads as TGTGCCAGCAGTTACCCCAACCAGGGAGGGGATGAAGCTTTCTTT.